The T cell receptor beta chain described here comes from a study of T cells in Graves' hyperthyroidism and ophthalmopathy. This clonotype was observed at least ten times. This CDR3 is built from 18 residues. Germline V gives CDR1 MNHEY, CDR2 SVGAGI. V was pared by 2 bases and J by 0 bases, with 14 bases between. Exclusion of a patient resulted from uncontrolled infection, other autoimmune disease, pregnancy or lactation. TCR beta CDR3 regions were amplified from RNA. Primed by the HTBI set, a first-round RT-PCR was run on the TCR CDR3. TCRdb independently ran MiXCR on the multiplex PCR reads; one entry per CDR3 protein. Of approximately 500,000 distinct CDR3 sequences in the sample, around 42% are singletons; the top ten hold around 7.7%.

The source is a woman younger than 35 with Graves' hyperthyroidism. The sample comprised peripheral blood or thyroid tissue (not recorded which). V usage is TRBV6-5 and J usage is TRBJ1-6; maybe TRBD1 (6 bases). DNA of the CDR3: TGTGCCAGCAGTTACGCCAGGGGAGAGAGCTCCTATAATTCACCCCTCCACTTT. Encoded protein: CASSYARGESSYNSPLHF.